Listed below are T cell receptor beta chains from one sample, sequenced in a study of metastatic and nonmetastatic thyroid tumors. Through MiXCR, TCRdb re-clonotyped the PCR reads. The repertoire consists of over 15,000 clones, with approximately 30% occurring once and the leading ten covering roughly a tenth. The sample comprised blood. The receptors originated from a female donor with papillary thyroid cancer or a benign thyroid nodule (not recorded which). Some clones in this sample may be carry-over from other donors' samples. The CDR3 runs from the conserved cysteine through the conserved F or W. D genes are given only for firm matches. Size is stated for part of the rows, as once, few or many counts, or as a class when the clone is expanded.

j_gene,abundance,d_gene,v_gene,CDR3nt,CDR3aa
TRBJ1-4,.,.,TRBV5-4,TGTGCCAGCAGCACCAACAGGGCTGTTAATGAAAAACTGTTTTTT,CASSTNRAVNEKLFF
TRBJ1-6,medium-sized,.,TRBV12-5,TGTGCTAGTGGTCCCATAAAGTTTGGCAGCAACCATAATAATTCACCCCTCCACTTT,CASGPIKFGSNHNNSPLHF
TRBJ1-1,medium-sized,.,TRBV19,TGTGCCAGTAGCTTTCTGAACACTGAAGCTTTCTTT,CASSFLNTEAFF
TRBJ2-1,medium-sized,TRBD2,TRBV2,TGTGCCAGCAGTGGGACTAGCGGGTCCGGGGAGCAGTTCTTC,CASSGTSGSGEQFF
TRBJ2-2,many,.,TRBV9,TGTGCCAGCAGCGTGGGAGGGGGCCAGAACACCGGGGAGCTGTTTTTT,CASSVGGGQNTGELFF
TRBJ2-1,.,.,TRBV6-1,TGTGCCAGCATGGGGCTAACCAATGAGCAGTTCTTC,CASMGLTNEQFF
TRBJ1-2,few,TRBD1,TRBV28,TGTGCCAGCAGTACGACAGGGGACGGCTATGGCTACACCTTC,CASSTTGDGYGYTF
TRBJ1-4,.,.,TRBV6-1,TGTGCCAGCAGTGAGGACAGCCTAAATGAAAAACTGTTTTTT,CASSEDSLNEKLFF
TRBJ2-7,.,.,TRBV7-2,TGTGCCAGCAGCCCTCTCGGGCTAGGAGAGCAGTACTTC,CASSPLGLGEQYF
TRBJ2-2,.,TRBD2,TRBV7-3,TGTGCCAGCAGCTTACGTGCTGGACTAGTTTCTGCGAATACCGGGGAGCTGTTTTTT,CASSLRAGLVSANTGELFF
TRBJ2-4,.,.,TRBV3-1,TGTGCCAGCAGCCAATTCCGGGACCGGGACCAGTACTTC,CASSQFRDRDQYF
TRBJ1-2,once,TRBD1,TRBV7-2,TGTGCCAGCAGCCCAGGGCAGGGGGCTTACTATGGCTACACCTTC,CASSPGQGAYYGYTF
TRBJ2-1,.,TRBD2,TRBV28,TGTGCCAGCAGTCCGGGAGGATACAATGAGCAGTTCTTC,CASSPGGYNEQFF
TRBJ1-2,medium-sized,TRBD1,TRBV25-1,TGTGCCAGCAGTGAGACCGGGACAGGGGACACCTACACCTTC,CASSETGTGDTYTF
TRBJ1-2,many,.,TRBV3-1,TGTGCCAGCAGTTCTGTAGGGCTAAGTCGCGGCTACACCTTC,CASSSVGLSRGYTF
TRBJ1-1,.,.,TRBV30,TGTGCCTGGAGTGTACGGGGAGACACTGAAGCTTTCTTT,CAWSVRGDTEAFF
TRBJ2-3,.,.,TRBV6-2/TRBV6-3,TGTGCCAGCACTTCCTGGACTATGCACACAGATGCTCAGTATTTT,CASTSWTMHTDAQYF
TRBJ2-1,few,.,TRBV6-1,TGTGCCAGCAGTGAATCAGGGGAACCCTACAATGAGCAGTTCTTC,CASSESGEPYNEQFF